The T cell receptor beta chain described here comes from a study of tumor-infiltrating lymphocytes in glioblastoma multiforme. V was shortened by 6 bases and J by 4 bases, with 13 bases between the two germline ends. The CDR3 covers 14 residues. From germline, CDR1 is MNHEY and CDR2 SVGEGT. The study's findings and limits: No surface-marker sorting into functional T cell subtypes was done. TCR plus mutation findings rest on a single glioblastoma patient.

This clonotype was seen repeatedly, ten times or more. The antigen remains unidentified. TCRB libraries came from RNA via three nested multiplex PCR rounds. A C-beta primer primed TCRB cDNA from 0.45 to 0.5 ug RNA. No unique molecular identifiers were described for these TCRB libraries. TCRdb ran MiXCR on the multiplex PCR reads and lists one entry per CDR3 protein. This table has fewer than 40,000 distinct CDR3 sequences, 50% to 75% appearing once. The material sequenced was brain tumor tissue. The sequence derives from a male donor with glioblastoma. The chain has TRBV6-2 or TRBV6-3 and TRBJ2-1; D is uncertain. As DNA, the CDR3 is TGTGCCAGCAGCCACTTATCCAGTTACAATGAGCAGTTCTTC. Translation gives CASSHLSSYNEQFF.